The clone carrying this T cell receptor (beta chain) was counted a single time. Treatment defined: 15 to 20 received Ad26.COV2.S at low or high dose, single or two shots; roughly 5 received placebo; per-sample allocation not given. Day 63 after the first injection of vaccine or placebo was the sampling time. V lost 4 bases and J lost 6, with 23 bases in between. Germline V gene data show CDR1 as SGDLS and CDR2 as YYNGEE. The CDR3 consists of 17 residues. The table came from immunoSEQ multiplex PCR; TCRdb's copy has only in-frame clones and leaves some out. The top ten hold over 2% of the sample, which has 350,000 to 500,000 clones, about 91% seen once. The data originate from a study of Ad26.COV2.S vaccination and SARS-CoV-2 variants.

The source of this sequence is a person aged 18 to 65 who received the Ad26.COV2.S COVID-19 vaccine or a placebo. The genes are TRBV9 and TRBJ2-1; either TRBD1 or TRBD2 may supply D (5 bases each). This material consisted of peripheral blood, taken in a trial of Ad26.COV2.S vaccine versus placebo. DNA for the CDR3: TGTGCCAGCAGCATACGACCCCATAACGGGGCTTTCAATGAGCAGTTCTTC. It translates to CASSIRPHNGAFNEQFF.